The rows below give T cell receptor beta chains drawn from one sample of a study of T cells of healthy individuals. One entry per CDR3 protein results from TCRdb running MiXCR on the 5' RACE reads. The sample has 38,000 or so distinct CDR3 sequences; about 4.2% are singletons. The receptors were gathered from a human donor in good health. Each CDR3 is given without its conserved first and last residue. Fields, in order: V gene, clone size, CDR3 length, J gene, CDR3 protein. Size is omitted from some rows. Given values are once, few, many or a class for expanded clones.

v_gene: TRBV7-9
abundance: many
len: 9
j_gene: TRBJ2-1
CDR3aa: ASSFSREQF

v_gene: TRBV6-5
abundance: many
len: 13
j_gene: TRBJ2-6
CDR3aa: ASSGESTGANVLT

v_gene: TRBV20-1
abundance: many
len: 9
j_gene: TRBJ2-1
CDR3aa: SAQIESVQF

v_gene: TRBV16
abundance: many
len: 14
j_gene: TRBJ1-3
CDR3aa: ASSKTRGYSGNTIY

v_gene: TRBV2
abundance: few
len: 12
j_gene: TRBJ2-4
CDR3aa: ASSVLANKNIQY

v_gene: TRBV20-1
abundance: many
len: 13
j_gene: TRBJ2-4
CDR3aa: SANPRPLAKNIQY

v_gene: TRBV5-4
abundance: few
len: 14
j_gene: TRBJ2-3
CDR3aa: ASSWELLPSTDTQY

v_gene: TRBV14
abundance: .
len: 13
j_gene: TRBJ2-3
CDR3aa: ASSRPGERQDTQY

v_gene: TRBV11-2
abundance: many
len: 12
j_gene: TRBJ2-7
CDR3aa: ASSNDRGPYEQY

v_gene: TRBV12-3/TRBV12-4
abundance: .
len: 12
j_gene: TRBJ1-5
CDR3aa: ASSPSGVGQPQH

v_gene: TRBV6-2/TRBV6-3
abundance: many
len: 13
j_gene: TRBJ2-6
CDR3aa: ASSYGGAGANVLT

v_gene: TRBV11-2
abundance: few
len: 13
j_gene: TRBJ2-1
CDR3aa: ASSFMTSSYNEQF

v_gene: TRBV6-5
abundance: many
len: 13
j_gene: TRBJ1-5
CDR3aa: ASRIGQQSNQPQH

v_gene: TRBV2
abundance: many
len: 11
j_gene: TRBJ1-2
CDR3aa: ASSEAGPSGYT

v_gene: TRBV7-8
abundance: .
len: 12
j_gene: TRBJ2-1
CDR3aa: ASSPRLGRDEQF

v_gene: TRBV5-1
abundance: .
len: 15
j_gene: TRBJ2-6
CDR3aa: ASSLLVGGSGANVLT

v_gene: TRBV5-1
abundance: many
len: 12
j_gene: TRBJ2-7
CDR3aa: ASSLVGQTYEQY

v_gene: TRBV28
abundance: many
len: 12
j_gene: TRBJ1-5
CDR3aa: ASSTGQFNQPQH

v_gene: TRBV2
abundance: .
len: 13
j_gene: TRBJ1-4
CDR3aa: ASSEGGAGSEKLF

v_gene: TRBV14
abundance: .
len: 14
j_gene: TRBJ2-3
CDR3aa: ASSQLAGGNTDTQY

v_gene: TRBV6-2/TRBV6-3
abundance: few
len: 14
j_gene: TRBJ2-2
CDR3aa: ASSYGTSGSFGELF

v_gene: TRBV6-6
abundance: many
len: 13
j_gene: TRBJ1-2
CDR3aa: ASSYETATYYGYT

v_gene: TRBV29-1
abundance: many
len: 11
j_gene: TRBJ2-1
CDR3aa: SARTSSYNEQF

v_gene: TRBV14
abundance: many
len: 14
j_gene: TRBJ2-6
CDR3aa: ASSQLGHSGANVLT

v_gene: TRBV5-1
abundance: many
len: 14
j_gene: TRBJ2-3
CDR3aa: ASSLMTSTSTDTQY

v_gene: TRBV25-1
abundance: few
len: 14
j_gene: TRBJ1-5
CDR3aa: ASSDSAGRDNQPQH

v_gene: TRBV12-3/TRBV12-4
abundance: .
len: 12
j_gene: TRBJ1-2
CDR3aa: ASSWDSLRYGYT

v_gene: TRBV5-6
abundance: medium-sized
len: 9
j_gene: TRBJ2-2
CDR3aa: ASSSTGELF

v_gene: TRBV4-2
abundance: few
len: 14
j_gene: TRBJ1-5
CDR3aa: ASSQDSWGSNQPQH

v_gene: TRBV4-3
abundance: many
len: 14
j_gene: TRBJ2-3
CDR3aa: ASSQDPGAAKDTQY

v_gene: TRBV12-3/TRBV12-4
abundance: few
len: 12
j_gene: TRBJ1-5
CDR3aa: ASSVTGVYQPQH

v_gene: TRBV18
abundance: few
len: 10
j_gene: TRBJ2-5
CDR3aa: ASSPGVETQY

v_gene: TRBV18
abundance: many
len: 9
j_gene: TRBJ2-5
CDR3aa: ASSPQETQY

v_gene: TRBV2
abundance: many
len: 14
j_gene: TRBJ2-1
CDR3aa: ATGLTGTLRHNEQF

v_gene: TRBV6-5
abundance: many
len: 13
j_gene: TRBJ2-5
CDR3aa: ASSTPSQGRETQY

v_gene: TRBV5-1
abundance: many
len: 12
j_gene: TRBJ1-5
CDR3aa: ASSLAQGDQPQH

v_gene: TRBV2
abundance: few
len: 10
j_gene: TRBJ1-2
CDR3aa: ASSDGQYGYT

v_gene: TRBV21-1
abundance: many
len: 14
j_gene: TRBJ2-1
CDR3aa: ASSNLDRVSYNEQF

v_gene: TRBV7-9
abundance: many
len: 13
j_gene: TRBJ2-5
CDR3aa: ASSLGTGLGETQY

v_gene: TRBV20-1
abundance: .
len: 13
j_gene: TRBJ2-1
CDR3aa: SASRGAGSSDEQF

v_gene: TRBV7-9
abundance: many
len: 13
j_gene: TRBJ2-6
CDR3aa: ASSLGGVRSNVLT

v_gene: TRBV19
abundance: .
len: 10
j_gene: TRBJ1-6
CDR3aa: ASSTPNSPLH

v_gene: TRBV20-1
abundance: few
len: 9
j_gene: TRBJ2-7
CDR3aa: SASPGQEQY

v_gene: TRBV2
abundance: many
len: 14
j_gene: TRBJ1-1
CDR3aa: ASSEALWGGNTEAF

v_gene: TRBV20-1
abundance: many
len: 11
j_gene: TRBJ1-2
CDR3aa: SARETANYGYT

v_gene: TRBV6-2/TRBV6-3
abundance: many
len: 15
j_gene: TRBJ2-1
CDR3aa: ASSPWTSGRRYNEQF

v_gene: TRBV15
abundance: many
len: 13
j_gene: TRBJ1-5
CDR3aa: ATSRGDRGNQPQH

v_gene: TRBV2
abundance: .
len: 13
j_gene: TRBJ2-2
CDR3aa: ASSEFPGQTGELF

v_gene: TRBV6-1
abundance: many
len: 10
j_gene: TRBJ1-1
CDR3aa: ASGERDTEAF

v_gene: TRBV13
abundance: many
len: 10
j_gene: TRBJ1-1
CDR3aa: ASSPRITEAF

v_gene: TRBV6-5
abundance: many
len: 12
j_gene: TRBJ2-7
CDR3aa: ASKTGTGDYEQY

v_gene: TRBV16
abundance: .
len: 11
j_gene: TRBJ1-2
CDR3aa: ASSQSGNYGYT

v_gene: TRBV4-1
abundance: .
len: 11
j_gene: TRBJ1-5
CDR3aa: ASSQVWVQPQH

v_gene: TRBV27
abundance: few
len: 15
j_gene: TRBJ1-2
CDR3aa: ASSLSYRVGPNYGYT

v_gene: TRBV12-3/TRBV12-4
abundance: few
len: 11
j_gene: TRBJ2-3
CDR3aa: ASGTSGPDTQY

v_gene: TRBV6-1
abundance: .
len: 15
j_gene: TRBJ1-2
CDR3aa: ASIPHASGATNYGYT

v_gene: TRBV4-1
abundance: many
len: 11
j_gene: TRBJ2-1
CDR3aa: ASSQSPINEQF

v_gene: TRBV20-1
abundance: many
len: 11
j_gene: TRBJ1-1
CDR3aa: SARGRRNTEAF

v_gene: TRBV7-9
abundance: few
len: 11
j_gene: TRBJ1-1
CDR3aa: ASSGQGNTEAF

v_gene: TRBV12-3/TRBV12-4
abundance: many
len: 17
j_gene: TRBJ2-7
CDR3aa: ASSSSSGGEFRSSYEQY